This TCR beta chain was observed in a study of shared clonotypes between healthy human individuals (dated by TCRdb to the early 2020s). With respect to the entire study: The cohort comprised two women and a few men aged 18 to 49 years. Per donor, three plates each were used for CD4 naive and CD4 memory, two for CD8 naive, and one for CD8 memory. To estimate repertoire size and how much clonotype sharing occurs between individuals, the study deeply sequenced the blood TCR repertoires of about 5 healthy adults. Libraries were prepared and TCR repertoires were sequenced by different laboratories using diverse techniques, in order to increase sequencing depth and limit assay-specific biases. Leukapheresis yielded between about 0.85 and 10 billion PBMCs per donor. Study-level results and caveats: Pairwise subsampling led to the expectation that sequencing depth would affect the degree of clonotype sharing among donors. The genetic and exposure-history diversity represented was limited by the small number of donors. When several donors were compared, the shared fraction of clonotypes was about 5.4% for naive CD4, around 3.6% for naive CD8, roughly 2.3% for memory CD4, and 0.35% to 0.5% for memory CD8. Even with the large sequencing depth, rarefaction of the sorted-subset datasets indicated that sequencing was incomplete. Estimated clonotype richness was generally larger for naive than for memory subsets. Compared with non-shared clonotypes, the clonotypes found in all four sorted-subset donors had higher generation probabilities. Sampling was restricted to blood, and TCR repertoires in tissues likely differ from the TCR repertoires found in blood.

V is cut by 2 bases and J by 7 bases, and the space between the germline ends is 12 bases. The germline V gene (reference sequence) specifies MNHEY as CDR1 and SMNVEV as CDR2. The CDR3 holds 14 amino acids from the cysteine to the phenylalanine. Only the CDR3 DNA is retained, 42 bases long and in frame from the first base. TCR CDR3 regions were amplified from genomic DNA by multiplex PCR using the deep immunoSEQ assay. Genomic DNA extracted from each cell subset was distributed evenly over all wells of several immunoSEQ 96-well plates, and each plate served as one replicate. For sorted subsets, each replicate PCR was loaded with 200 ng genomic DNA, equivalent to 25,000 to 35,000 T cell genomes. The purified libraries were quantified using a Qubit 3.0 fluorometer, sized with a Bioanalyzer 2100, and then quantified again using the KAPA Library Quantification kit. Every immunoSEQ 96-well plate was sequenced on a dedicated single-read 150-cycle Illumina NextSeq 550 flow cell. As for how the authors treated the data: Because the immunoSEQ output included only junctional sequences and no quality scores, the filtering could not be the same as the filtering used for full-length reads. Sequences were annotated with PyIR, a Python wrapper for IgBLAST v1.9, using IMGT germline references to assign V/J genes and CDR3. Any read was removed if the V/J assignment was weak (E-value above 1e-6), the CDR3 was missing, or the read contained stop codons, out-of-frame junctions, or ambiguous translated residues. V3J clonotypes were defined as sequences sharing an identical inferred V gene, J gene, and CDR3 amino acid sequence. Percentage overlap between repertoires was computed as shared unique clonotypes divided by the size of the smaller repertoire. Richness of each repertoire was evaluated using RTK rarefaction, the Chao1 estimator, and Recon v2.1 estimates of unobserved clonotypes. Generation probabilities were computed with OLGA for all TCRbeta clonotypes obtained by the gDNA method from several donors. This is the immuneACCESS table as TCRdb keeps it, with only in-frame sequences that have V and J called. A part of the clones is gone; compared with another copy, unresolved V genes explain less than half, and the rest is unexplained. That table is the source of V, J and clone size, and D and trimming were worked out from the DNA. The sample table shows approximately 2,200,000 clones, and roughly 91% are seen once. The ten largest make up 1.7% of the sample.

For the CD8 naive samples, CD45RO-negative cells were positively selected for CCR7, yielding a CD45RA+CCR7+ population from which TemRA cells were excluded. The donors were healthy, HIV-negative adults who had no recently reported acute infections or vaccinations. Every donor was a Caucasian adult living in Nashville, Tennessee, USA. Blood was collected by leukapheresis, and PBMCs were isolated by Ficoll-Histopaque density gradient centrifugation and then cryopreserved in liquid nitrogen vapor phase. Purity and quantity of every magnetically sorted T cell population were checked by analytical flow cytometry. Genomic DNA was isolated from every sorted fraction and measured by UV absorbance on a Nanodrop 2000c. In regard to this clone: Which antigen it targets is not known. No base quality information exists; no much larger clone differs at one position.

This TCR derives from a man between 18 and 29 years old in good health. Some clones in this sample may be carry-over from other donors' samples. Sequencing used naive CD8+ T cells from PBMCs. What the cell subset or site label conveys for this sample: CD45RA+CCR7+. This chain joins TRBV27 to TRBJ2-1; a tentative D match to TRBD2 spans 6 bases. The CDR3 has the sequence CASSLRAGWNEQFF. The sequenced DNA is TGTGCCAGCAGTTTAAGGGCGGGGTGGAATGAGCAGTTCTTC.